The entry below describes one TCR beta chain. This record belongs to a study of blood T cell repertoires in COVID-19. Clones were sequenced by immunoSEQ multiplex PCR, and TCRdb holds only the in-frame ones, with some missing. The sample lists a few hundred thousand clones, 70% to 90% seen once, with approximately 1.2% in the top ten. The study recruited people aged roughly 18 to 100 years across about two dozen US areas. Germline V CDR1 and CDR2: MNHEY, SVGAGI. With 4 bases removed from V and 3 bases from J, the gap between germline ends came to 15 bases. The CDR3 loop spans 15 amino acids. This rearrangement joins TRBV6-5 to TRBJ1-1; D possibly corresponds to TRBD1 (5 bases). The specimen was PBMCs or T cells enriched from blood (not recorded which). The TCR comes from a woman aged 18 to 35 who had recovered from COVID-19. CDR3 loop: CASSSLDAGYTEAFF. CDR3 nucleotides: TGTGCCAGCAGTTCCTTGGACGCAGGGTACACTGAAGCTTTCTTT.